Below, 10 T cell receptor beta chains from the same sample are listed, as sequenced in a study of blood T cell repertoires in COVID-19. Method: immunoSEQ multiplex PCR; TCRdb's copy keeps in-frame clones and lacks some. The table lists 250,000 or so clones, around 87% of them singletons. The sample was peripheral blood. The source of these receptors is a woman between 40 and 50 years old who had recovered from COVID-19.

The rearrangement uses TRBV7-9 and TRBJ1-4; 12 nucleotides agree with TRBD1. V lost 5 bases and J lost 3; bases outside the gene matches: 4. This CDR3 spans 16 amino acids. Per germline, CDR1 SEHNR and CDR2 FQNEAQ (reference sequence). DNA of the CDR3: TGTGCCAGCAGCCTGGGACAGGGGGCACCTAATGAAAAACTGTTTTTT. This translates into CASSLGQGAPNEKLFF.

At least ten counts were recorded for this clone. The rearrangement links TRBV9 to TRBJ1-2; weak D call: TRBD1 (5 bases). Trimming stripped 4 bases from V and 5 bases from J, with 18 bases between. This CDR3 spans 15 amino acids. CDR1 is SGDLS and CDR2 is YYNGEE in the germline V gene. The CDR3, as DNA: TGTGCCAGCAGCCCACACACCTCCGGGACTTATGGCTACACCTTC. Amino acids: CASSPHTSGTYGYTF. Using reference TRBV9 and TRBJ1-2 for the parts outside the CDR3, the full variable domain is DSGVTQTPKHLITATGQRVTLRCSPRSGDLSVYWYQQSLDQGLQFLIQYYNGEERAKGNILERFSAQQFPDLHSELNLSSLELGDSALYFCASSPHTSGTYGYTFGSGTRLTVV.

The chain uses TRBV5-4 and TRBJ1-3, with a weak D call TRBD1 (5 bases). The V gene lost 5 bases and the J gene lost 4 bases, with 16 bases spanning the gap. The CDR3 totals 15 residues. Per the germline V gene, CDR1 is SGHNT and CDR2 is YYREEE (reference sequence). CDR3 DNA: TGTGCCAGCAGTCAGAGCGGGGGGAAAGGAAACACCATATATTTT. Its protein is CASSQSGGKGNTIYF.

V usage is TRBV18 and J usage is TRBJ2-7; D is unresolved. The germline V gene encodes CDR1 KGHSH and CDR2 LQKENI. CDR3 length: 14 residues. Trimming pared 3 bases from V and 0 bases from J, leaving 9 bases between. The CDR3 bases are TGTGCCAGCTCACCTGCCCGGAGCTCCTACGAGCAGTACTTC. Protein: CASSPARSSYEQYF. Using reference TRBV18 and TRBJ2-7 for the parts outside the CDR3, the full variable domain is NAGVMQNPRHLVRRRGQEARLRCSPMKGHSHVYWYRQLPEEGLKFMVYLQKENIIDESGMPKERFSAEFPKEGPSILRIQQVVRGDSAAYFCASSPARSSYEQYFGPGTRLTVT.

This rearrangement joins TRBV24-1 to TRBJ2-5, with TRBD1 matching 7 bases. Unmatched junction bases numbered 13, after V lost 3 bases and J lost 7 bases. Germline V gene data show CDR1 as KGHDR and CDR2 as SFDVKD. CDR3 size: 16 residues. The CDR3 region is CATSDHRGRGVGTQYF. The CDR3 DNA follows: TGTGCCACCAGTGATCACAGGGGTCGAGGGGTTGGGACCCAGTACTTC.

V is TRBV5-4 and J is TRBJ2-3; TRBD2 matches at 7 bases. This CDR3 contains 14 residues. Germline V gene sequence: CDR1 SGHNT, CDR2 YYREEE (reference sequence). The junction had 9 bases not matched to a gene; V was cut back by 4 bases and J by 7 bases. The CDR3 DNA reads TGTGCCAGCAGCGCGGACTGGGGGGGGTATACGCAGTATTTT. Protein sequence: CASSADWGGYTQYF.

The V call is TRBV28, the J call TRBJ2-2; 8 nucleotides agree with TRBD1. This CDR3 is 16 amino acids long. With V trimmed by 6 bases and J by 2 bases, 8 bases remained unmatched. Germline assignment: CDR1 MDHEN and CDR2 SYDVKM. This CDR3 is CASRQTGTGNTGELFF. CDR3 sequence (DNA): TGTGCCAGCAGACAAACCGGGACAGGCAACACCGGGGAGCTGTTTTTT.

Of note for this clone: The sample carries other DNA sequences with the same CDR3. J is TRBJ1-1 and V is TRBV18; 7 bases agree with TRBD1. V lost 2 bases and J lost 5; bases outside the gene matches: 2. This CDR3 contains 13 residues. Germline CDR1 reads KGHSH; CDR2 reads LQKENI. CDR3 DNA sequence: TGTGCCAGCTCACCAACAGGGGAGACTGAAGCTTTCTTT. Encoded protein: CASSPTGETEAFF.

The CDR3 loop reads CASSQTGGWNTGELFF. CDR3 bases: TGTGCCAGCAGCCAGACAGGGGGTTGGAACACCGGGGAGCTGTTTTTT. This sequence joins TRBV7-3 and TRBJ2-2; 9 bases align to TRBD1. The CDR3 has 16 amino acids. Germline trimming cut 5 bases from V and 1 base from J; bases unmatched to any gene: 5. Germline V gene data show CDR1 as SGHTA and CDR2 as FQGTGA.

The V call is TRBV25-1, the J call TRBJ1-2, with 7 bases that match TRBD1. Germline CDR1 is MGHDK and CDR2 is SYGVNS. The CDR3 length is 12 residues. The V gene end was trimmed by 5 bases and the J gene end by 8 bases; junction bases not matched to a gene: 5. CDR3 sequence: CASSRQGEGYTF. The CDR3 bases are TGTGCCAGCAGTCGGCAGGGGGAAGGCTACACCTTC.